The present TCR beta chain was sequenced within a study of CD8 T cells in Susac syndrome. Study context: Patients with Susac syndrome were therapy-naive, treated with corticosteroids, or treated with intravenous immunoglobulin alone when blood was collected.

Negative isolation yielded the CD8+ and CD4+ T cells, while FACS enriched the TEMRA cells. Trimming took off 0 bases at V and 0 bases at J, with 6 bases between the two ends. CDR1 and CDR2 from the germline V gene are SGHNT and YYREEE (reference sequence). This CDR3 has 15 amino acids. The authors reverse transcribed 0.5 to 1 ug RNA with random hexamers. An immunoSEQ multiplex PCR generated amplified TCR beta CDR3 products spanning 54 Vbeta and 13 Jbeta. TCRdb reanalysed the immunoSEQ multiplex PCR reads using MiXCR and keeps one entry per CDR3 protein. In the table there are some 180,000 distinct CDR3 sequences, about 91% of which are singletons.

The sample was CD4+ T cells from PBMCs. The origin of this receptor is a human donor with Susac syndrome. The chain couples TRBV5-4 to TRBJ2-2; tentative D call: TRBD1 (6 bases). The CDR3 DNA is TGTGCCAGCAGCTTGGACAGGGCGAACACCGGGGAGCTGTTTTTT. Residues: CASSLDRANTGELFF.